Presented here are 17 T cell receptor beta chains from one specimen sequenced in a study of graft-versus-host responses after intestinal transplantation. Repertoires were generated with immunoSEQ multiplex PCR, while TCRdb's copy carries only in-frame clones and drops some. The data contain tens of thousands of clones, roughly four fifths of them singletons. Source: PBMCs, taken roughly 1,000 days after transplant. The receptors were gathered from a human patient who received an intestinal transplant, so some T cells may come from the graft donor.

The rearrangement links TRBV28 to TRBJ2-7; a weak D match, TRBD2 (5 bases). Germline V CDR1 and CDR2: MDHEN, SYDVKM. The CDR3 runs 12 residues. V dropped 5 bases and J dropped 2 bases, with 7 bases sitting between them. Here the CDR3 reads CASSSGPYEQYF. The CDR3 nucleotides read TGTGCCAGCAGTAGCGGTCCCTACGAGCAGTACTTC.

The chain couples TRBV20-1 to TRBJ2-4; D is possibly TRBD2 (6 bases). CDR1 DFQATT and CDR2 SNEGSKA come from the germline V gene (reference sequence). The V and J ends lost 7 bases and 15 bases respectively, with 19 bases between them. This CDR3 has 11 residues. The CDR3 spells CSVLEGGSAYF. DNA of the CDR3: TGCAGTGTCCTAGAAGGAGGGAGTGCGTACTTC.

The chain couples TRBV5-4 to TRBJ2-3; no definite D call. CDR1 and CDR2 from the germline V gene are SGHNT and YYREEE (reference sequence). V dropped 4 bases and J dropped 2 bases, with 11 bases sitting between them. The CDR3 totals 14 residues. In nucleotides, the CDR3 is TGTGCCAGCAGCCAAGAGGCCGACACAGATACGCAGTATTTT. It translates to CASSQEADTDTQYF.

The chain links TRBV29-1 to TRBJ2-1; maybe TRBD2 (5 bases). Trimming removed 0 bases from V and 6 bases from J, with 12 bases in between. Germline V CDR1 and CDR2: SQVTM, ANQGSEA. This CDR3 comprises 14 residues. The CDR3 bases are TGCAGCGTTGAAGATTGGAGGATCGGCAATGAGCAGTTCTTC. Translating it yields CSVEDWRIGNEQFF.

The gene calls are TRBV6-5 and TRBJ1-1, with D possibly TRBD1 on 6 matching bases. Germline V gene sequence: CDR1 MNHEY, CDR2 SVGAGI. V lost 4 bases, J lost 3 bases, and 12 bases lay in between. The CDR3 loop spans 14 amino acids. CDR3 loop: CASSSGGGYTEAFF. In DNA, the CDR3 is TGTGCCAGCAGTTCCGGGGGCGGTTACACTGAAGCTTTCTTT.

The chain links TRBV2 to TRBJ2-3; TRBD2 matches 7 bases. Trimming at V came to 5 bases and at J to 5 bases, leaving 10 bases not matched to a gene. The germline V gene has CDR1 SNHLY and CDR2 FYNNEI. The length of the CDR3 is 15 residues. In nucleotides, the CDR3 is TGTGCCAGCAGTATGGGCGGGAGCGGCGGAGATACGCAGTATTTT. Protein product: CASSMGGSGGDTQYF.

V and J are TRBV6-1 and TRBJ1-1; 11 nucleotides match TRBD1. Per germline, CDR1 MNHNS and CDR2 SASEGT. V was clipped by 8 bases and J by 1 base; unmatched bases: 0. The CDR3 length is 13 residues. The CDR3 spells CASGTGGNTEAFF. CDR3 in DNA: TGTGCCAGCGGGACAGGGGGGAACACTGAAGCTTTCTTT.

The CDR3, as DNA: TGTGCCAGTAGTCAAACACTGGGCTACACCTTC. Translating it yields CASSQTLGYTF. The chain joins TRBV19 to TRBJ1-2, with D hard to call. Trimming took off 5 bases at V and 8 bases at J, with 9 bases between the two ends. The CDR3 contains 11 residues. Germline assignment: CDR1 LNHDA and CDR2 SQIVND (reference sequence).

V is TRBV5-6 and J is TRBJ2-7; 9 bases are shared with TRBD1. Trimming removed 3 bases from V and 0 bases from J; junction bases left unmatched: 1. Germline V gives CDR1 SGHDT, CDR2 YYEEEE. This CDR3 spans 14 amino acids. This CDR3 is CASSSQGASYEQYF. DNA for the CDR3: TGTGCCAGCAGCTCACAGGGGGCCTCCTACGAGCAGTACTTC.

The rearrangement joins TRBV6-5 to TRBJ1-2; TRBD1 matches at 7 bases. The CDR3 consists of 15 residues. CDR1 MNHEY and CDR2 SVGAGI come from the germline V gene. With 2 bases clipped from V and 2 bases from J, the junction kept 5 bases outside the gene matches. The CDR3, as DNA: TGTGCCAGCAGTTACACGGCGACAGGGAACTATGGCTACACCTTC. It specifies CASSYTATGNYGYTF.

The chain couples TRBV21-1 to TRBJ1-4. TRBV21-1 is listed as a pseudogene. This CDR3 has 14 amino acids. CDR3 amino acids: CASSNPGSNEKLFF. The DNA for the CDR3 is TGTGCCAGCAGCAATCCCGGGAGTAATGAAAAACTGTTTTTT.

This clone was seen more than once but under ten times. In nucleotides, the CDR3 is TGTGCCAGCAGCCCTCATGACAGGACCTCTGGAAACACCATATATTTT. It specifies CASSPHDRTSGNTIYF. V usage is TRBV9 and J usage is TRBJ1-3; a weak D match, TRBD1 (6 bases). Germline V CDR1 and CDR2: SGDLS, YYNGEE. The CDR3 totals 16 residues. The V gene lost 4 bases and the J gene lost 0 bases, with 14 bases spanning the gap.

This chain uses TRBV18 with TRBJ2-7; D is uncertain. Germline values: CDR1 KGHSH, CDR2 LQKENI. Trimming took off 2 bases at V and 7 bases at J, with 12 bases between the two ends. This CDR3 has 13 amino acids. CDR3 DNA sequence: TGTGCCAGCTCACCAAAACCCCTGAGTGAGCAGTACTTC. This codes for CASSPKPLSEQYF.

This chain uses TRBV6-1 with TRBJ1-5; tentative D call: TRBD1 (5 bases). This CDR3 has 14 residues. CDR1 is MNHNS and CDR2 is SASEGT in the germline V gene. V was shortened by 4 bases and J by 3 bases, with 10 bases between the two germline ends. CDR3 bases: TGTGCCAGCAGTGGGGGGATTCACAATCAGCCCCAGCATTTT. Protein sequence: CASSGGIHNQPQHF.

The rearrangement joins TRBV9 to TRBJ2-2; TRBD2 agrees at 8 bases. The CDR3 has 18 amino acids. The germline V gene has CDR1 SGDLS and CDR2 YYNGEE. The J segment lost 2 bases and the V segment lost 0 bases, leaving 9 bases of the junction unmatched. The CDR3 DNA is TGTGCCAGCAGCGTAGGGGGTATTAGCGGGGAAAACACCGGGGAGCTGTTTTTT. This gives the protein CASSVGGISGENTGELFF.

This clone has a handful of counts. The chain is built from TRBV4-2 and TRBJ1-5, with TRBD1 matching 7 bases. The CDR3 is 16 amino acids. The germline gives CDR1 LGHNA, CDR2 YNFKEQ. V was pared by 1 base and J by 6 bases, with 9 bases of the junction left unmatched. In nucleotides, the CDR3 is TGTGCCAGCAGCCAAGGAACCGGGACAGAAGGTCAGCCCCAGCATTTT. Its translation is CASSQGTGTEGQPQHF.

The chain joins TRBV5-1 to TRBJ1-4, with D perhaps matching TRBD1 (5 bases). The CDR3 length is 14 residues. Germline V CDR1 and CDR2: SGHRS, YFSETQ. V was shortened by 0 bases and J by 6 bases, with 9 bases between the two germline ends. The CDR3 DNA is TGCGCCAGCAGCTTGGACAGGCAGGATGAAAAACTGTTTTTT. This gives the protein CASSLDRQDEKLFF.